The source of this TCR beta chain is a study of persistence of HIV-infected CD4 T cells (dated by TCRdb to the early 2020s). Background for the entire study: The median time the participants had spent on suppressive ART was 8 years. Peripheral blood samples of up to 180 mL were obtained at multiple time points, with the exception of two participants, for whom leukapheresis was performed at a single time point. Anti-CD3/anti-CD28 stimulation activated a higher proportion of cells, with a lower memory fraction, than antigen stimulation. CMV- and HIV-1 Gag-responding CD4+ T cells were isolated from ART-treated individuals so that antigen-driven clonal expansion of HIV-1-infected cells could be examined. Proviral sequencing was used to assess clonality among infected cells, whereas TCRbeta sequencing gauged the clonality of all cells within each sorted population. For the TCR cluster analysis across participants, 8 participants were included for CMV and about seven participants for Gag. Study-wide conclusions, independent of this receptor: Significantly lower TCRbeta richness was observed in CMV- and Gag-responding cells than in anti-CD3/anti-CD28-responding cells, and higher oligoclonality was observed in CMV-responding cells than in CD3/CD28-stimulated and Gag-responding cells. A correlation was observed between TCR oligoclonality and proviral oligoclonality within the same sorted populations. Bulk TCR analyses could not be limited to the rare CMV-responding cells that actually contained HIV-1 proviruses. Only a small number of individuals took part in the study, and only a limited range of antigens was tested. Degenerate expanded CDR3beta sequences were enriched in antigen-responding cells, suggesting convergent selection of CD4+ responses to CMV and Gag.

The CDR3 measures 15 amino acids from cysteine to phenylalanine. Of the read, only the CDR3 DNA is kept; its 45 bases are in frame from base 1. Unmatched junction bases come to 8, with V trimmed by 7 bases and J by 2 bases. The germline V gene encodes CDR1 MNHEY and CDR2 SVGAGI. TCRbeta repertoires were sequenced from genomic DNA with the immunoSEQ hsTCRB assay version 4 in survey mode. For TCRbeta sequencing, genomic DNA was diluted to approximately 10 ng/uL, and up to 1 ug was used per sample. Processing in the source paper ran as follows. TCRbeta data were analyzed in ImmunoSeq Analyzer 3.0, with diversity computed on productive nucleotide rearrangements. Using the Immunarch R package, the improved Chao index served to estimate lower-bound TCR diversity and the Gini coefficient served to estimate clonality. Different nucleotide rearrangements encoding the same CDR3beta amino acid sequence were counted as distinct clonotypes. Differential abundance analysis identified TCRbeta sequences significantly enriched in antigen-responding cells relative to anti-CD3/anti-CD28-activated cells. GLIPH2 grouped TCRs by predicted peptide-MHC specificity, both within each participant and across combined participant data sets. TCRdb limited this immuneACCESS table to in-frame rearrangements with V and J called. A share of clones is missing; checked studies link under half to unresolved V genes, and the rest is unexplained. For V, J and clone size, that table is used; D and trimming come from the DNA. Here the sample has about 45,000 clones; about 89% occur a single time. The ten largest account for about 1.8% of the sample.

This clone showed up just once. There is no known antigen for this receptor. No much larger clone is present one base from it, and per-base qualities are unavailable. The treatment or condition label for this specimen denotes: suppressive antiretroviral therapy. As a nonspecific positive control representing the CD4+ T cell repertoire, cells were stimulated with anti-CD3/anti-CD28 magnetic beads. Sorting of responding CD4+ T cells was based on upregulation of both CD40 ligand and CD69. Participants were HIV-1-infected adults who started suppressive ART during chronic infection. Participants had undetectable plasma HIV-1 RNA below 50 copies/mL for at least 4 years. To be included, a participant needed positive CMV serology and a CD4+ T cell count above 400 cells/uL. Before stimulation, PBMCs were isolated using density centrifugation and then depleted of CD8+ T cells. CD8-depleted PBMCs were stimulated for about 18 hours with anti-CD28/CD49d costimulation, CD40-blocking antibody and enfuvirtide to prevent new infections. Sorting was done on either a Beckman Coulter MoFlo Legacy or an XDP sorter, and propidium iodide was used to exclude dead cells. The QIAamp DNA Mini Kit was used for genomic DNA extraction from samples above one million cells, and the Quick-DNA Microprep Kit was used otherwise.

The clonotype comes from an adult man with HIV who was CMV-seropositive. The material sequenced was CD4+ T cells sorted from PBMCs after approximately 19-hour stimulation, taken from a patient who received antiretroviral therapy. This specimen's cell subset or site label, interpreted: CD40L+CD69+ CD4 T cells responding to anti-CD3/anti-CD28 beads, representing the overall repertoire. Recombination connected TRBV6-5 to TRBJ2-3, with 8 bases aligning to TRBD2. For the CDR3, the sequence is CASTPPGGYTDTQYF. The DNA sequence is given as TGTGCCAGCACCCCTCCGGGGGGGTACACAGATACGCAGTATTTT.